These T cell receptor beta chains were read from a single sample in a study of T cells after yellow fever vaccination. In TCRdb, the 5' RACE reads were re-called with MiXCR into one record per CDR3 protein. The repertoire holds hundreds of thousands of distinct CDR3 sequences, with roughly a sixth as singletons. The sample in question was PBMCs, obtained around 5 days after the first yellow fever vaccination. These receptor sequences come from a man aged 18 to 30 who received the YFV17D yellow fever vaccine. CDR3s include the opening cysteine and the closing phenylalanine or tryptophan. The D gene is left open where the match is weak. Part of the rows lack a size; the others show once, few, many or a class for expanded clones.

>18|TRBD1|TRBV27|NA|TRBJ1-2
TGTGCCAGCAGTACAGCCGGGACAGGGCTGGCGGACGTGTATGGCTACACCTTC
CASSTAGTGLADVYGYTF
>15|TRBD1|TRBV7-3|NA|TRBJ2-7
TGTGCCAGCAGCTTGTACCCGGGACAGTCCTACGAGCAGTACTTC
CASSLYPGQSYEQYF
>13|NA|TRBV11-2|few|TRBJ2-2
TGTGCCAGCAGCTCACAGTTCACCGGGGAGCTGTTTTTT
CASSSQFTGELFF
>15|NA|TRBV5-1|many|TRBJ1-1
TGCGCCAGCAGCTTGGCCGTCGCAGGGATAACTGAAGCTTTCTTT
CASSLAVAGITEAFF
>16|NA|TRBV5-1|few|TRBJ1-6
TGCGCCAGCAGCTTGGTCCCGACACTCGATAATTCACCCCTCCACTTT
CASSLVPTLDNSPLHF
>16|NA|TRBV15|few|TRBJ2-3
TGTGCCACCAGCAGAGATCGGTCAGGAAGCACAGATACGCAGTATTTT
CATSRDRSGSTDTQYF
>14|NA|TRBV7-2|few|TRBJ1-1
TGTGCCAGCAGCTTTTATTTGACTGGGGCTGAAGCTTTCTTT
CASSFYLTGAEAFF
>19|TRBD1|TRBV11-2|few|TRBJ2-5
TGTGCCAGCAGCCCCCGCCCGGGACTGACAGGGGAGTTAGTAGAGACCCAGTACTTC
CASSPRPGLTGELVETQYF
>13|NA|TRBV6-4|NA|TRBJ1-1
TGTGCCAGCAGTGCCGATGGGAACACTGAAGCTTTCTTT
CASSADGNTEAFF
>17|NA|TRBV4-3|few|TRBJ2-2
TGCGCCAGCAGCCAGTTCCCCCCGGGGGGCGACACCGGGGAGCTGTTTTTT
CASSQFPPGGDTGELFF
>14|NA|TRBV6-1|NA|TRBJ2-5
TGTGCCAGCAGGACCCTTACCGGGCAGGAGACCCAGTACTTC
CASRTLTGQETQYF
>14|TRBD1|TRBV7-2|many|TRBJ1-2
TGTGCCAGCAGCCGGGAGGGGACAGGGTCTGGCTACACCTTC
CASSREGTGSGYTF
>14|NA|TRBV7-7|few|TRBJ2-7
TGTGCCAGCAGCTTAGCCCCAGGCCCCTACGAGCAGTACTTC
CASSLAPGPYEQYF
>14|NA|TRBV7-7|many|TRBJ2-2
TGTGCTAGCAGCCTTATGGACAGCACCGGGGAGCTGTTTTTT
CASSLMDSTGELFF
>14|TRBD2|TRBV7-8|many|TRBJ2-1
TGTGCCAGCAGCCCAAGGACTAGCTACAATGAGCAGTTCTTC
CASSPRTSYNEQFF
>14|NA|TRBV6-1|NA|TRBJ1-2
TGTGCCAGCAGCCGACAGGTCGGCGACTATGGCTACACCTTC
CASSRQVGDYGYTF
>17|NA|TRBV12-3/TRBV12-4|NA|TRBJ2-3
TGTGCCAGCACCATCGTCGGCCGATGGGAGATAGCAGATACGCAGTATTTT
CASTIVGRWEIADTQYF
>13|NA|TRBV12-3/TRBV12-4|many|TRBJ2-2
TGTGCCAGCAGTTTGTTTAGGGAGGGGGAGCTGTTTTTT
CASSLFREGELFF
>12|NA|TRBV7-9|few|TRBJ1-1
TGTGCCAGCAGGCCAGGGGATTTAGGAGCTTTCTTT
CASRPGDLGAFF
>14|NA|TRBV7-3|few|TRBJ2-6
TGTGCCAGCAAACCGGCAGGGGCGGCCAACGTCCTGACTTTC
CASKPAGAANVLTF
>15|NA|TRBV18|few|TRBJ2-7
TGTGCCAGCTCACCACCTACACGACTCTGGCACGAGCAGTACTTC
CASSPPTRLWHEQYF
>17|TRBD2|TRBV20-1|few|TRBJ2-7
TGCAGTGCTAGTTCGGTGCGCGGGGGGGACAGCTCCTACGAGCAGTACTTC
CSASSVRGGDSSYEQYF
>14|TRBD1|TRBV5-6|few|TRBJ1-2
TGTGCCAGCAGCTCCGACAGGGCGGGCTATGGCTACACCTTC
CASSSDRAGYGYTF
>15|NA|TRBV20-1|NA|TRBJ1-4
TGCAGTGCTAGAGTTGACGAAACGCCGAGAGAAAAACTGTTTTTT
CSARVDETPREKLFF
>14|NA|TRBV7-9|NA|TRBJ2-1
TGTGCCAGCAGCCCATGGGGGCCGCAGAATGAGCTGTTCTTC
CASSPWGPQNELFF
>14|NA|TRBV6-2/TRBV6-3|many|TRBJ1-2
TGTGCCAGCAGTTCGCAGGGGACTAACTATGGCTACACCTTC
CASSSQGTNYGYTF
>15|NA|TRBV6-1|few|TRBJ2-5
TGTGCCAGCAGACTGGGGAGGGGGTATGGGGAGACCCAGTACTTC
CASRLGRGYGETQYF
>15|TRBD2|TRBV6-5|NA|TRBJ2-7
TGTGCCAGCAGTTACTCGGGAGGGGCGGGTAACAAGCAGTACTTC
CASSYSGGAGNKQYF
>14|TRBD1|TRBV7-9|NA|TRBJ2-7
TGTGCCAGCAGCCCGAAGGACAGGGCCGACGAGCAGTACTTC
CASSPKDRADEQYF
>16|NA|TRBV6-5|few|TRBJ1-5
TGTGCCAGCAGTTACTCCGGGCAGGGTGGCGATCAGCCCCAGCATTTT
CASSYSGQGGDQPQHF
>13|NA|TRBV7-2|once|TRBJ1-1
TGTGCCAGCAGCCCGAGTCGGGGGGGTTCGGCTTTCTTT
CASSPSRGGSAFF
>13|TRBD1|TRBV7-2|many|TRBJ2-5
TGTGCCTCCACGACAGGGCGGTCAGCGACCCAGTACTTC
CASTTGRSATQYF
>15|TRBD1|TRBV12-3/TRBV12-4|NA|TRBJ2-7
TGTGCCAGCAGCATGCCCGGGACAGGGGCTAGGGAGCAGTACTTC
CASSMPGTGAREQYF
>16|NA|TRBV7-3|NA|TRBJ2-1
TGTGCCAGCAGCCCGTCCAGTGCAAGCTCCTACAATGAGCAGTTCTTC
CASSPSSASSYNEQFF
>18|NA|TRBV3-1|few|TRBJ1-6
TGTGCCAGCAGTCCCCGCGCGAGTCAGGGAACGATGCGGTTATCCCTCCACTTT
CASSPRASQGTMRLSLHF
>12|TRBD2|TRBV20-1|NA|TRBJ2-7
TGCAGTGCGGCGGGGACTACCTACGAGCAGTACTTC
CSAAGTTYEQYF
>14|NA|TRBV9|few|TRBJ2-1
TGTGCCAGCAGCGTTCAACCGGGGGTCGGTGAGCAGTTCTTC
CASSVQPGVGEQFF
>14|NA|TRBV5-6|many|TRBJ2-7
TGTGCCAGCAGCTTGGACCGGGGACGCTACGAGCAGTACTTC
CASSLDRGRYEQYF
>15|NA|TRBV7-2|NA|TRBJ2-1
TGTGCCAGCAGCTTAGGACAGGTTAGGCTCAATGAGCAGTTCTTC
CASSLGQVRLNEQFF
>18|TRBD1|TRBV5-7|many|TRBJ1-5
TGTGCCAGCAGCTTACGGGGTGAGATGACAGGGCGCAATCAGCCCCAGCATTTT
CASSLRGEMTGRNQPQHF
>14|NA|TRBV7-2|few|TRBJ1-5
TGTGCCAGCAGCCGACTCCTTAGCAATCAGCCCCAGCATTTT
CASSRLLSNQPQHF
>14|NA|TRBV27|few|TRBJ1-6
TGTGCCAGCAGTTTCCCAGGGTCTGGATCACCCCTCCACTTT
CASSFPGSGSPLHF
>17|TRBD2|TRBV7-2|NA|TRBJ2-1
TGTGCCAGCGGAAAGGGACTAGCGGGGGCGATACAAAATGAGCAGTTCTTC
CASGKGLAGAIQNEQFF
>14|NA|TRBV7-3|many|TRBJ2-2
TGTGCCAGCAGTCCGGACACGTACACCGGGGAGCTGTTTTTT
CASSPDTYTGELFF